These 10 T cell receptor beta chains originate from one sample sequenced in a study of CD8+ T cells in alopecia areata. Sequencing relied on a cDNA template that was reverse transcribed from extracted RNA. Repertoires were generated with immunoSEQ multiplex PCR, while TCRdb's copy carries only in-frame clones and drops some. The sample holds some 120,000 clones, approximately 58% seen once. Sequenced here: CD4+ T cells sorted from blood, sampled at week 0. The receptors stem from a human donor with alopecia areata.

The sample holds one count of this clone. The J gene is TRBJ2-7, the V gene TRBV4-1, with D tentatively TRBD1 (5 bases). CDR1 MGHRA and CDR2 YSYEKL come from the germline V gene. V lost 3 bases to trimming and J lost 6 bases, with 12 bases between them. This CDR3 is built from 13 residues. The CDR3 DNA is TGCGCCAGCAGCCAGGATATCAGGGTCGAGCAGTACTTC. Its translation: CASSQDIRVEQYF.

The chain recombines TRBV5-4 with TRBJ2-3; D gene unclear. Germline CDR1 is SGHNT and CDR2 is YYREEE (reference sequence). V was shortened by 4 bases and J by 5 bases, with 8 bases between the two germline ends. The CDR3 is 12 amino acids. CDR3 sequence (DNA): TGTGCCAGCAGCGGCCGTTTAGATACGCAGTATTTT. Its protein product is CASSGRLDTQYF.

V is TRBV7-6 and J is TRBJ1-2; D gene uncertain. Germline assignment: CDR1 SGHVS and CDR2 FNYEAQ. With 2 bases removed from V and 8 bases from J, the gap between germline ends came to 18 bases. The CDR3 sequence is 15 residues long. CDR3 nucleotide sequence: TGTGCCAGCAGCTTATACGAAGCGCCGTCGGGGGGCTACACCTTC. The encoded protein is CASSLYEAPSGGYTF.

The chain carries TRBV5-1 and TRBJ2-3, with unresolved D. Germline values: CDR1 SGHRS, CDR2 YFSETQ. This CDR3 comprises 14 residues. V was cut by 8 bases and J by 0 bases, with 13 bases left in between. The CDR3 region has the DNA TGCGCCAGTTGGTTCGGATACAGCACAGATACGCAGTATTTT. It specifies CASWFGYSTDTQYF.

The chain carries TRBV14 and TRBJ1-6; the D is unclear. Germline V gene sequence: CDR1 SGHDN, CDR2 FVKESK. The CDR3 totals 13 residues. V dropped 0 bases and J dropped 10 bases, with 7 bases sitting between them. CDR3 nucleotide sequence: TGTGCCAGCAGCCAAGAAATGGGCTCACCCCTCCACTTT. Translated, it gives CASSQEMGSPLHF.

This chain connects TRBV20-1 to TRBJ2-5, with D perhaps matching TRBD2 (6 bases). The CDR3 loop spans 11 amino acids. Per germline, CDR1 DFQATT and CDR2 SNEGSKA (reference sequence). The CDR3 region is CSGGVQETQYF. In DNA, the CDR3 is TGCAGCGGAGGGGTCCAAGAGACCCAGTACTTC.

The chain joins TRBV11-2 to TRBJ2-3; no reliable D call. Trimming cost V 5 bases and J 2 bases, with 5 bases left between them. The CDR3 is made up of 12 amino acids. Germline CDR1 reads SGHAT; CDR2 reads FQNNGV. CDR3: CASSRDTDTQYF. CDR3 nucleotides: TGTGCCAGCAGCAGGGACACAGATACGCAGTATTTT.

This chain connects TRBV7-9 to TRBJ2-1; D unclear. V lost 3 bases, J lost 9 bases, and 6 bases lay in between. The CDR3 sequence is 11 residues long. Germline CDR1 reads SEHNR; CDR2 reads FQNEAQ (reference sequence). CDR3 in amino acids: CASSFLAEQFF. The CDR3 region has the DNA TGTGCCAGCAGCTTTCTTGCTGAGCAGTTCTTC.

V usage is TRBV6-4 and J usage is TRBJ2-1; D is perhaps TRBD1 (6 bases). The CDR3 has 15 amino acids. The germline CDR1 and CDR2 sequences are MRHNA and SNTAGT. V lost 6 bases, J lost 4 bases, and 16 bases lay in between. Here the CDR3 DNA reads TGTGCCAGCAGGACGGACAGAAGTCATTACAATGAGCAGTTCTTC. It yields the protein CASRTDRSHYNEQFF.

This clone was observed a few times. The chain recombines TRBV19 with TRBJ1-5; 7 nucleotides align to TRBD1. Trimming removed 6 bases from V and 2 bases from J; junction bases left unmatched: 7. Germline values: CDR1 LNHDA, CDR2 SQIVND (reference sequence). CDR3 size: 15 residues. CDR3 residues: CASRIRTGGNQPQHF. The CDR3 nucleotides are TGTGCCAGTAGGATAAGGACAGGAGGCAATCAGCCCCAGCATTTT.